This entry concerns a single T cell receptor beta chain. Its antigen remains undetermined. No base quality information exists; no much larger clone differs at one position. The data were obtained in a study of blood T cell repertoires in COVID-19 (dated by TCRdb to 2020 to 2021). Context from the whole study: The collaborator samples originated in the United States, Italy and Spain and spanned the acute and convalescent phases of COVID-19. The material from the prospective study consisted of cDNA or gDNA derived from T cells, B-cell-depleted T cells, or PBMCs. Deeply sampled blood TCRbeta repertoires from subjects exposed to, actively infected with, or recovered from COVID-19 were included in the dataset. The repertoires were released in a freely available public database meant as a resource for research on the immune response to SARS-CoV-2. The samples were drawn from two sources: the first 160 participants of the ongoing ImmuneRACE study, and fewer than 1,500 subjects contributed by 6 global collaborators. Nearly every sample came with metadata listing a de-identified subject ID, COVID-19 status, age in years and sex. Where HLA class I and class II types were available, the types were taken from metadata supplied by the sample provider, not from assay-based typing. Overall study results and their limits: The amount of clinical and demographic metadata varied by source and participant and was provided uncurated.

From a lookup of the germline V gene, CDR1 and CDR2 are SGHTS and YDEGEE. At the junction V is shortened by 4 bases and J by 5 bases; bases outside the gene matches: 9. The CDR3 sequence holds 16 residues, the cysteine and phenylalanine included. CDR3 DNA only is kept here, 48 bases in frame from base 1. In the prospective study, participants were roughly 18 to 95 years old, resided in about two dozen geographic areas of the United States, and were enrolled through a virtual design. Cohort assignment in the prospective study relied on participant-reported clinical history from a screening survey and a study questionnaire. Recovered participants in ImmuneRACE Cohort 3 were defined by two consecutive negative NP/OP PCR tests, clearance by a healthcare professional, or resolution of symptoms. In the prospective study, whole blood, serum and a nasopharyngeal or oropharyngeal swab were collected from each participant by mobile phlebotomists. Participants in the prospective study had the option to provide additional blood draws and questionnaires over an approximately 2-month period. Blood samples from the prospective study were shipped frozen or at room temperature prior to DNA extraction.

TCRbeta CDR3 regions were amplified from genomic DNA by means of the immunoSEQ Assay, a bias-controlled multiplex PCR. Turning to the authors' computational methods: The number of nucleated cells in each sample was estimated by amplification of reference gene primers within the assay. To quantify the absolute abundance of each unique TCRbeta CDR3 rearrangement, sequence reads were collapsed and filtered. Productive Simpson clonality was computed per sample as the square root of Simpson's diversity index over productive rearrangements. TCRdb limited this immuneACCESS table to in-frame rearrangements with V and J called. A share of clones is missing; checked studies link under half to unresolved V genes, and the rest is unexplained. The DNA was the basis for D and trimming; V, J and clone size are from that table. The sample profile shows some 200,000 clones; more than 65% of them were found once. Of the sample, roughly 6.9% is held by the ten largest clones.

Input material: PBMCs or T cells enriched from blood (not recorded which). The TCR comes from a man aged 40-49 years who had recovered from COVID-19. The rearrangement combines TRBV5-8 with TRBJ2-3, and 11 junction bases match TRBD2. In nucleotides, the sequence is TGTGCCAGCAGCCTGGGGACTAGCGGACTTGGAGATACGCAGTATTTT. Its protein product is CASSLGTSGLGDTQYF.